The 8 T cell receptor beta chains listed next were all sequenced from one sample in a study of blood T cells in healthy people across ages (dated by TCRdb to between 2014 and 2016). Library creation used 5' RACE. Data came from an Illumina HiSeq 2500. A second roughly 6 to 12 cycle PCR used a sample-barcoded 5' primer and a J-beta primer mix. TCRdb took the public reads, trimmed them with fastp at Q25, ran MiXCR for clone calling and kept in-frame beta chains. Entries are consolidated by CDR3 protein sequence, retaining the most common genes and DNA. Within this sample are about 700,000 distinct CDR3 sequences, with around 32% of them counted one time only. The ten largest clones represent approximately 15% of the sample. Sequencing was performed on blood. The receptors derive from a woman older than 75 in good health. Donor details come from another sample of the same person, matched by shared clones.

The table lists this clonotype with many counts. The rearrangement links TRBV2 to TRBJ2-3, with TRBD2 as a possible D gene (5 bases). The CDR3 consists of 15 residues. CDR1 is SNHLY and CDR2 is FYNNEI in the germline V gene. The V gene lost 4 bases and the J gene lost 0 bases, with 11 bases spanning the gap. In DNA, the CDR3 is TGTGCCAGCAGTGGGAGACTACAGAGCACAGATACGCAGTATTTT. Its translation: CASSGRLQSTDTQYF.

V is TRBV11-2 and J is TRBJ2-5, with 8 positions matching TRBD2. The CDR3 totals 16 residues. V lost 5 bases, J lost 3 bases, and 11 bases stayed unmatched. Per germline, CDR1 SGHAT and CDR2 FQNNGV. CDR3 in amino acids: CASSTGLAPEEETQYF. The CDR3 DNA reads TGTGCCAGCAGCACCGGACTAGCCCCAGAGGAAGAGACCCAGTACTTC.

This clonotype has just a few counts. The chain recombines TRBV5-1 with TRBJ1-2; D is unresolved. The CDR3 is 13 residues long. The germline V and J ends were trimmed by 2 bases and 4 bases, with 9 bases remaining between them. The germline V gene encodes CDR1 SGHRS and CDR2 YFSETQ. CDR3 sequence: CASSLSPTYGYTF. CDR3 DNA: TGCGCCAGCAGCTTATCCCCGACCTATGGCTACACCTTC.

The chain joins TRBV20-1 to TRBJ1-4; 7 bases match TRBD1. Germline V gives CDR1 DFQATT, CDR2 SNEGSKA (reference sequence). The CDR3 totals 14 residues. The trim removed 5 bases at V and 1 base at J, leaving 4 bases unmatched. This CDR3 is CSAPPGGTNEKLFF. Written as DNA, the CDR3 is TGCAGTGCTCCCCCAGGGGGAACTAATGAAAAACTGTTTTTT.

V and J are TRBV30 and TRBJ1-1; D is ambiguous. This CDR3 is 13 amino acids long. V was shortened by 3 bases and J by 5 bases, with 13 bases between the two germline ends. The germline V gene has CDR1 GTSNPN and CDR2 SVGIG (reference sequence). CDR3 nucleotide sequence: TGTGCCTGGAGAAGAGTGGTACAAACTGAAGCTTTCTTT. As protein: CAWRRVVQTEAFF.

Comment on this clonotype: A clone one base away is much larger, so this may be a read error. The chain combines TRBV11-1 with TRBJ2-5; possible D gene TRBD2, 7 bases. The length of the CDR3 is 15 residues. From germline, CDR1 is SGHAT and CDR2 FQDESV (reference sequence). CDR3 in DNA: TGTGCCAGCAGCTGGGGGGGAGCGGGACAAGGGACCCAGTACTTC. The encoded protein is CASSWGGAGQGTQYF.

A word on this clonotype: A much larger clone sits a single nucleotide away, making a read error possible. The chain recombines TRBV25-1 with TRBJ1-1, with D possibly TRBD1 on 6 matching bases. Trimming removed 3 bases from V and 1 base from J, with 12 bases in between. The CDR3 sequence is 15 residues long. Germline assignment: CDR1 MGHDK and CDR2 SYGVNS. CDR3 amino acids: CASSDPETGNTEAFF. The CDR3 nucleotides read TGTGCCAGCAGTGATCCCGAGACAGGGAACACTGAAGCTTTCTTT.

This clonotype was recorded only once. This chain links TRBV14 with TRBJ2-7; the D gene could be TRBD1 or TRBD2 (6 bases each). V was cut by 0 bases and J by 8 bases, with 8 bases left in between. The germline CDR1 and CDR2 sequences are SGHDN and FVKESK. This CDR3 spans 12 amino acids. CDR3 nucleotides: TGTGCCAGCAGCCAAGAGGGGGGCAAGCAGTACTTC. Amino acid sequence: CASSQEGGKQYF. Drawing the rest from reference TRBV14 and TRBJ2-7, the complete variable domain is EAGVTQFPSHSVIEKGQTVTLRCDPISGHDNLYWYRRVMGKEIKFLLHFVKESKQDESGMPNNRFLAERTGGTYSTLKVQPAELEDSGVYFCASSQEGGKQYFGPGTRLTVT.